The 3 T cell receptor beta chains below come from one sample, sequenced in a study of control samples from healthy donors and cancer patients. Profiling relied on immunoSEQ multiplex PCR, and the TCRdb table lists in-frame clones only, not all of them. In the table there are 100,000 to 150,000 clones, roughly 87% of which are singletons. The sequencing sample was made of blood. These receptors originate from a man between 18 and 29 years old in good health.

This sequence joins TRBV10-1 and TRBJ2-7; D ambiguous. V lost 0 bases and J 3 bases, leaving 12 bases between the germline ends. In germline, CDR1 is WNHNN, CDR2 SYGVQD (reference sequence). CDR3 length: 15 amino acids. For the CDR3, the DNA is TGCGCCAGCAGTGAGTCAGCTCGCGTAAACTACGAGCAGTACTTC. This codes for CASSESARVNYEQYF.

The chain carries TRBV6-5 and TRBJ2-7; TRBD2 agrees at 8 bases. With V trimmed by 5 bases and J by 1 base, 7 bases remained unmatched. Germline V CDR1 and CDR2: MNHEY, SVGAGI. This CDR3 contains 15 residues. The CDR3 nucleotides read TGTGCCAGCAGTCTTACTAGCGGCTATTCCTACGAGCAGTACTTC. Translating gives CASSLTSGYSYEQYF.

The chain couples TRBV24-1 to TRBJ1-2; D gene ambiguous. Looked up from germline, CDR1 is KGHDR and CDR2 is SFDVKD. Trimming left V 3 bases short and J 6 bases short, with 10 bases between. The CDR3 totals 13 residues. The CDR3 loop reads CATSDRTSDGYTF. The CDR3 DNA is TGTGCCACCAGTGATCGTACCTCAGATGGCTACACCTTC.